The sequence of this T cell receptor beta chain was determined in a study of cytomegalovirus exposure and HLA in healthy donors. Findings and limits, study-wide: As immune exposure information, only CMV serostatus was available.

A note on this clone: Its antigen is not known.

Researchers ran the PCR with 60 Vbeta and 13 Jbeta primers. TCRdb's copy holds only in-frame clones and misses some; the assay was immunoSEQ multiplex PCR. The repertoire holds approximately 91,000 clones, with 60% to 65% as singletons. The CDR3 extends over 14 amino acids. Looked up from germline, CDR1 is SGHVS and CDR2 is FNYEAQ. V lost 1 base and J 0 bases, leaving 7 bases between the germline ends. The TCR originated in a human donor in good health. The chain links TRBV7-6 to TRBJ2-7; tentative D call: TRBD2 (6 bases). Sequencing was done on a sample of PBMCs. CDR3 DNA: TGTGCCAGCAGCTTAGGGGACTTCTCCTACGAGCAGTACTTC. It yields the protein CASSLGDFSYEQYF.